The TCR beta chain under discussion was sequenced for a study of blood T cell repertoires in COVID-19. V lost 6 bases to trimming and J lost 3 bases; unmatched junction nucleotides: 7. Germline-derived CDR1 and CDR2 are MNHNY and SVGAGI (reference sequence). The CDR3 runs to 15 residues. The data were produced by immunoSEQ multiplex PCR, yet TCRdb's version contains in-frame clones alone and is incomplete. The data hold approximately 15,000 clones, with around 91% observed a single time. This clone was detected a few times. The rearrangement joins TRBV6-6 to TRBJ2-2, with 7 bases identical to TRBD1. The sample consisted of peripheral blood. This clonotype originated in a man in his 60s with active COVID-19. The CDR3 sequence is CASRRTGVDTGELFF. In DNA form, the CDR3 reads TGTGCCAGCAGGCGTACAGGGGTTGACACCGGGGAGCTGTTTTTT.